Listed here are 18 T cell receptor beta chains from one sample, sequenced in a study of T cell responses to AZD1222 COVID-19 vaccine. The assay was immunoSEQ multiplex PCR, and TCRdb's table has in-frame clones only and misses some. The sample consists of fewer than 35,000 clones, 80% to 95% of them appearing once. The input for sequencing was peripheral blood, taken on day 0 of AZD1222 vaccination. The receptors were gathered from an adult in good health.

The J gene is TRBJ1-3, the V gene TRBV5-1; no reliable D call. This CDR3 is 17 amino acids long. From germline, CDR1 is SGHRS and CDR2 YFSETQ. V lost 0 bases and J lost 0, with 13 bases in between. The CDR3 coding sequence is TGCGCCAGCAGCTTGGGATGGATCCAGAACTCTGGAAACACCATATATTTT. Amino acid sequence: CASSLGWIQNSGNTIYF.

This clone turned up a few times. The genes are TRBV30 and TRBJ2-3; TRBD1 matches 9 bases. Per germline, CDR1 GTSNPN and CDR2 SVGIG (reference sequence). V lost 2 bases and J lost 3; bases outside the gene matches: 6. The CDR3 runs to 15 residues. Here the CDR3 DNA reads TGTGCCTGGAGTAAAACCGGGACAGGGACAGATACGCAGTATTTT. As protein: CAWSKTGTGTDTQYF.

The rearrangement joins TRBV20-1 to TRBJ2-5; the match to TRBD2 covers 7 bases. This CDR3 has 11 residues. Germline V gene lookup returns CDR1 DFQATT and CDR2 SNEGSKA (reference sequence). The V segment lost 5 bases and the J segment 4 bases; nucleotides outside the gene matches: 1. CDR3 loop: CSAGGGETQYF. CDR3 coding DNA: TGCAGTGCTGGGGGGGGAGAGACCCAGTACTTC.

This sequence joins TRBV7-2 and TRBJ1-3; D gene ambiguous. V lost 3 bases and J 3 bases, leaving 15 bases between the germline ends. Germline assignment: CDR1 SGHTA and CDR2 FQGNSA. There are 16 residues in the CDR3. For the CDR3, the DNA is TGTGCCAGCAGCTTCCCGGGCTTCGGCCTTGGAAACACCATATATTTT. Translation: CASSFPGFGLGNTIYF.

The chain recombines TRBV29-1 with TRBJ1-1, with D unresolved. The CDR3 is 13 amino acids. V shed 4 bases and J shed 7 bases, with 16 bases lying between them. Germline V gene sequence: CDR1 SQVTM, CDR2 ANQGSEA. CDR3 nucleotides: TGCAGCGTTGTGTTGCCCCAGGTCGGTGAAGCTTTCTTT. This gives the protein CSVVLPQVGEAFF.

The rearrangement joins TRBV6-2 or TRBV6-3 to TRBJ2-1, with unresolved D. V was trimmed by 6 bases and J by 8 bases, leaving 5 bases between them. The CDR3 totals 10 residues. In germline, CDR1 is MNHEY, CDR2 SVGEGT. The CDR3 reads CASSGHEQFF. For the CDR3, the DNA is TGTGCCAGCAGCGGCCATGAGCAGTTCTTC.

This sequence joins TRBV6-2 or TRBV6-3 and TRBJ2-1; perhaps TRBD2 as D (6 bases). Per germline, CDR1 MNHEY and CDR2 SVGEGT. Between the trimmed V and J ends, which lost 5 bases and 7 bases, there was a span of 15 bases. There are 14 residues in the CDR3. The CDR3 sequence: CASSRDLAVNEQFF. The CDR3 region has the DNA TGTGCCAGCAGTAGGGACTTGGCGGTGAATGAGCAGTTCTTC.

The rearrangement joins TRBV27 to TRBJ1-2; 9 nucleotides agree with TRBD1. V shed 6 bases, J shed 7 bases, and the junction held 12 bases outside the gene matches. Germline V CDR1 and CDR2: MNHEY, SMNVEV (reference sequence). The CDR3 covers 15 residues. The CDR3 reads CASSLGTGQNSGYTF. The CDR3 DNA reads as TGTGCCAGCAGCTTAGGGACAGGGCAAAACAGTGGCTACACCTTC.

The chain couples TRBV9 to TRBJ1-4; D not certain. Trimming left V 0 bases short and J 6 bases short, with 12 bases between. From germline, CDR1 is SGDLS and CDR2 YYNGEE. The CDR3 is 15 residues long. CDR3 in DNA: TGTGCCAGCAGCGTAGGGGTGGGAACCTATGAAAAACTGTTTTTT. Its protein is CASSVGVGTYEKLFF.

This sequence joins TRBV6-2 or TRBV6-3 and TRBJ1-2; no firm D call. Germline V gives CDR1 MNHEY, CDR2 SVGEGT. There are 13 residues in the CDR3. V gave up 2 bases and J gave up 3 bases, with 7 bases separating them. DNA of the CDR3: TGTGCCAGCAGTTACCAGGAGGACTATGGCTACACCTTC. Its protein product is CASSYQEDYGYTF.

The chain joins TRBV5-8 to TRBJ1-5; possibly TRBD1 for D (6 bases). The CDR3 extends over 16 amino acids. CDR1 is SGHTS, CDR2 YDEGEE, per germline. Trimming left V 0 bases short and J 6 bases short, with 16 bases between. The CDR3 DNA is TGTGCCAGCAGCTTGGCGGCAACAGGGTTCGGTCAGCCCCAGCATTTT. It is translated as CASSLAATGFGQPQHF.

The J gene is TRBJ1-1, the V gene TRBV12-3 or TRBV12-4; D not resolved. V was trimmed by 3 bases and J by 6 bases, leaving 11 bases between them. This CDR3 has 13 residues. The CDR3 DNA is TGTGCCAGCAGTTTCCACTCCGGGGCTGAAGCTTTCTTT. Translated: CASSFHSGAEAFF.

This clone appeared once. The V and J genes are TRBV7-2 and TRBJ2-2; D is uncertain. Germline V gene lookup returns CDR1 SGHTA and CDR2 FQGNSA. CDR3 size: 13 residues. V gave up 4 bases and J gave up 6 bases, with 9 bases separating them. As DNA, the CDR3 is TGTGCCAGCAGCTCACCTTGGGCCGGGGAGCTGTTTTTT. It is translated as CASSSPWAGELFF.

The CDR3 region has the DNA TGTGCCAGTAGCAGATCGTTTCCCATGAACACTGAAGCTTTCTTT. It is translated as CASSRSFPMNTEAFF. This chain joins TRBV19 and TRBJ1-1; D call uncertain. This CDR3 comprises 15 residues. Per germline, CDR1 LNHDA and CDR2 SQIVND (reference sequence). V was trimmed by 6 bases and J by 0 bases, leaving 14 bases between them.

V usage is TRBV4-1 and J usage is TRBJ1-3; D is unclear. Trimming pared 3 bases from V and 4 bases from J, leaving 10 bases between. There are 14 residues in the CDR3. The germline gives CDR1 MGHRA, CDR2 YSYEKL. CDR3 in DNA: TGCGCCAGCAGCCACGAGGGAAGCGGAAACACCATATATTTT. The encoded protein is CASSHEGSGNTIYF.

This rearrangement joins TRBV2 to TRBJ1-1; no clear D. The germline V gene encodes CDR1 SNHLY and CDR2 FYNNEI. CDR3 length: 13 amino acids. The V and J ends lost 6 bases and 10 bases respectively, with 18 bases between them. The CDR3 DNA sequence: TGTGCCAGCAGCCTTGAGACCGGCGTCGGAGCTTTCTTT. It encodes CASSLETGVGAFF.

This clone appeared a single time. This rearrangement joins TRBV6-2 or TRBV6-3 to TRBJ2-7; D uncertain. The CDR3 is made up of 11 amino acids. Germline-derived CDR1 and CDR2 are MNHEY and SVGEGT. Trimming removed 4 bases from V and 6 bases from J, with 7 bases in between. The CDR3 nucleotides read TGTGCCAGCAGTTCGGTTTTCGAGCAGTACTTC. This gives the protein CASSSVFEQYF.

As DNA, the CDR3 is TGTGCCAGCAGCGTAGCTGCGTACTCTGGAAACACCATATATTTT. Its protein product is CASSVAAYSGNTIYF. The V and J genes are TRBV9 and TRBJ1-3; D gene unclear. V dropped 0 bases and J dropped 0 bases, with 7 bases sitting between them. The CDR3 is made up of 15 amino acids. The germline V gene has CDR1 SGDLS and CDR2 YYNGEE.